These T cell receptor beta chains were read from a single sample in a study of T cell responses to AZD1222 COVID-19 vaccine. The data were produced by immunoSEQ multiplex PCR, yet TCRdb's version contains in-frame clones alone and is incomplete. The sample holds 120,000 or so clones, 80% to 90% seen once. The sequences come from peripheral blood, collected 28 days after the second AZD1222 dose. These receptors were collected from an adult who received the AZD1222 COVID-19 vaccine. CDR3s include the opening cysteine and the closing phenylalanine or tryptophan. Clone size is not always given. Where it is, it says once, few, many or a class for expanded clones.

cdr3_aa: CASSRDRVGGYTF
cdr3_length: 13
j_call: TRBJ1-2
clone_size: few
v_call: TRBV2

cdr3_aa: CASGTGPFTNYGYTF
cdr3_length: 15
j_call: TRBJ1-2
clone_size: once
v_call: TRBV9

cdr3_aa: CASSPRGYSRLNTQFF
cdr3_length: 16
j_call: TRBJ2-1
clone_size: .
v_call: TRBV7-9

cdr3_aa: CASRTGQFQPQHF
cdr3_length: 13
j_call: TRBJ1-5
clone_size: once
v_call: TRBV19

cdr3_aa: CASSGTGDQPQHF
cdr3_length: 13
j_call: TRBJ1-5
clone_size: once
v_call: TRBV19

cdr3_aa: CASSVGSGYSRETQYF
cdr3_length: 16
j_call: TRBJ2-5
clone_size: .
v_call: TRBV9

cdr3_aa: CASSSRTSGRVSETQYF
cdr3_length: 17
j_call: TRBJ2-5
clone_size: .
v_call: TRBV14

cdr3_aa: CASSLGLHTDTQYF
cdr3_length: 14
j_call: TRBJ2-3
clone_size: .
v_call: TRBV7-2

cdr3_aa: CASSPRGTGDRQPQHF
cdr3_length: 16
j_call: TRBJ1-5
clone_size: .
v_call: TRBV28

cdr3_aa: CASSLGQGAAEAFF
cdr3_length: 14
j_call: TRBJ1-1
clone_size: .
v_call: TRBV7-9

cdr3_aa: CAISDHTGGNQPQHF
cdr3_length: 15
j_call: TRBJ1-5
clone_size: .
v_call: TRBV10-3

cdr3_aa: CASSQRTGPTGELFF
cdr3_length: 15
j_call: TRBJ2-2
clone_size: .
v_call: TRBV4-1

cdr3_aa: CATVVVRVGSHSYEQYF
cdr3_length: 17
j_call: TRBJ2-7
clone_size: .
v_call: TRBV10-1

cdr3_aa: CASSYRGSGYTF
cdr3_length: 12
j_call: TRBJ1-2
clone_size: .
v_call: TRBV6-5

cdr3_aa: CASSLYWLRGGTNYGYTF
cdr3_length: 18
j_call: TRBJ1-2
clone_size: .
v_call: TRBV7-9

cdr3_aa: CASSRQGVNTEAFF
cdr3_length: 14
j_call: TRBJ1-1
clone_size: .
v_call: TRBV4-1

cdr3_aa: CASSTGLAGLNF
cdr3_length: 12
j_call: TRBJ2-5
clone_size: .
v_call: TRBV28